This TCR beta chain was recorded in a study of T-cell reconstitution after alpha-beta-depleted transplantation in children (dated by TCRdb to 2016 to 2017). Study-level background: Using TCR repertoire profiling, the study quantitatively followed how T-cell immune reconstitution unfolded in children after TCRalphabeta/CD19-depleted allogeneic hematopoietic cell transplantation.

Per the publication, the treatment or condition label means: allogeneic hematopoietic cell transplantation with graft depleted of TCRalphabeta T cells and CD19 B cells. TCRalphabeta/CD19-depleted allogeneic hematopoietic cell grafts were given to the transplant recipients, all of whom were children. Points the paper makes about the study in general: The apparently early recovery of alphabetaT-cell counts about two months after transplant reportedly depended on only several hundred rapidly expanded clones that came from non-depleted graft cells. In some patients, the high TCRbeta diversity seen at day 60 was put down to recipient T cells and intrathymic progenitors that had survived conditioning. Over the following months the frequencies of hyperexpanded clones went down, and after one year T-cell counts and TCRbeta diversity were mostly credited to newly produced T cells.

For this clonotype: Its recognized antigen is unknown. The record has no base qualities; no much larger clone is one base away.

The library was made by PCR. Instrument used: Illumina HiSeq 2500. TCR libraries were prepared with molecular barcoding, using unique molecular identifiers to normalize TCRbeta repertoire quantification. TCRdb itself trimmed the public reads at Q25 with fastp, ran MiXCR and retained productive beta chains. One record per CDR3 amino acid sequence lists the most common genes and DNA. The sample table shows around 300,000 distinct CDR3 sequences, and approximately 23% are seen once. The ten largest clones take up approximately 11% of the sample. The origin of this receptor is a male patient younger than 18 who had a stem cell transplant for acute lymphoblastic leukemia, so the T cells may come from the graft donor. The specimen comprised PBMCs, mostly from graft donor cells, sampled 180 days after TCRalphabeta/CD19-depleted stem cell transplant.

This receptor carries the CDR3 CASSYLRNYGGTRVVNYGYTF. The nucleotide sequence is given as TGTGCCAGCAGTTATCTTCGGAATTATGGGGGGACTCGAGTCGTAAACTATGGCTACACCTTC. This chain is built from TRBV6-2 or TRBV6-3 and TRBJ1-2; 5 matching bases give a weak D call of TRBD1. Based on the germline V gene, the CDR1 and CDR2 sequences are MNHEY and SVGEGT. Its CDR3 holds 21 amino acids, cysteine through phenylalanine. Of the read, only the CDR3 DNA is kept; its 63 bases are in frame from base 1. Trimming takes 3 bases from V and 2 bases from J, and the germline ends sit 31 bases apart.